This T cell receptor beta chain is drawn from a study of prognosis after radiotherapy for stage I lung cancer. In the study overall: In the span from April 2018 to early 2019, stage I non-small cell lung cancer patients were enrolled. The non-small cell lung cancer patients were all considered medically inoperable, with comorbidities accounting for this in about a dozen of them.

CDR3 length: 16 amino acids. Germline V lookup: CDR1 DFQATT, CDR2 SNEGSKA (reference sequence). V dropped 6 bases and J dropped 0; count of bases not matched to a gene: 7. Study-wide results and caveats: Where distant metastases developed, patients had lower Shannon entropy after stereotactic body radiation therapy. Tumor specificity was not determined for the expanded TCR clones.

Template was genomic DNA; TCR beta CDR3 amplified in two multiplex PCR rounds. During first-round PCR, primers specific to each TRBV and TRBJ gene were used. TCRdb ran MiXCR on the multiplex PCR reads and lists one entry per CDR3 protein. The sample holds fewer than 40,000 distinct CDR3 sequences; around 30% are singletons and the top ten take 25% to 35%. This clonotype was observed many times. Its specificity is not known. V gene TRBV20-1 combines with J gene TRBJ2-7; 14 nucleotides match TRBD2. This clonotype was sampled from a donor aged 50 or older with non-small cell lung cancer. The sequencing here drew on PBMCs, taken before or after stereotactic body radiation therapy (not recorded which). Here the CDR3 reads CSATGGTSGGSYEQYF. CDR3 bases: TGCAGTGCGACCGGGGGGACTAGCGGGGGCTCCTACGAGCAGTACTTC.